The TCR beta chain described here comes from a study of T cells in Graves' hyperthyroidism and ophthalmopathy. This clonotype has ten or more counts. Amplification yielded TCR beta CDR3 regions, with RNA transcripts as the source. In the first-round RT-PCR of the TCR CDR3, the HTBI primer set was used. TCRdb recomputed calls from the multiplex PCR reads with MiXCR, one row per CDR3 protein. Counted here are 300,000 or so distinct CDR3 sequences, over 15% occurring once; the ten biggest clones make up approximately 57%. Trimming removed 6 bases from V and 4 bases from J, with 12 bases in between. This CDR3 spans 12 amino acids. Germline loops: CDR1 DFQATT, CDR2 SNEGSKA (reference sequence).

The specimen was blood. The chain combines TRBV20-1 with TRBJ1-2, with D unresolved. This TCR derives from a woman in her sixties or seventies with Graves' ophthalmopathy. CDR3 region: CSAPTATYGYTF. For the CDR3, the DNA is TGCAGTGCCCCTACTGCTACCTATGGCTACACCTTC.